The 22 T cell receptor beta chains below all came from one sample that was sequenced in a study of blood T cell repertoires in COVID-19. The assay was immunoSEQ multiplex PCR, and TCRdb's table has in-frame clones only and misses some. The sample includes about 300,000 clones, around nine tenths seen only once; the top ten take less than 3%. The sample consisted of PBMCs or T cells enriched from blood (not recorded which). Receptor source: a woman between 18 and 30 years old who had recovered from COVID-19.

This chain uses TRBV19 with TRBJ2-5, with 7 bases identical to TRBD2. J lost 5 bases, V lost 1 base, and 4 bases had no gene match. This CDR3 region has 14 residues. The germline gives CDR1 LNHDA, CDR2 SQIVND (reference sequence). The CDR3 region has the DNA TGTGCCAGTAGTATAGTCTCCGGGGGGGAGACCCAGTACTTC. Amino acids: CASSIVSGGETQYF.

This clone is a singleton in its sample. The chain uses TRBV28 and TRBJ2-7; TRBD2 agrees at 8 bases. The CDR3 totals 15 residues. With 2 bases clipped from V and 9 bases from J, the junction kept 12 bases outside the gene matches. Germline CDR1 MDHEN, CDR2 SYDVKM. The chain's CDR3 is CASSLPSGYPTGQYF. The CDR3 bases are TGTGCCAGCAGTTTACCTAGCGGGTACCCAACGGGGCAGTACTTC.

The chain has TRBV5-8 and TRBJ2-7; 14 bases align to TRBD2. V lost 6 bases, J lost 6 bases, and 11 bases stayed unmatched. The CDR3 covers 16 residues. Looked up from germline, CDR1 is SGHTS and CDR2 is YDEGEE. The CDR3 region has the DNA TGTGCCAGCATACTAGGGACTAGCGGGAGTGTAGGCGAGCAGTACTTC. Translated: CASILGTSGSVGEQYF.

This chain connects TRBV19 to TRBJ2-3, with D maybe TRBD2 (7 bases). Trimming took off 2 bases at V and 1 base at J, with 22 bases between the two ends. Germline values: CDR1 LNHDA, CDR2 SQIVND (reference sequence). There are 19 residues in the CDR3. The CDR3: CASSISPSGGGRRTDTQYF. DNA for the CDR3: TGTGCCAGTAGTATATCTCCGTCGGGGGGCGGTCGGCGCACAGATACGCAGTATTTT. The full variable domain, with the rest looked up from reference TRBV19 and TRBJ2-3, is DGGITQSPKYLFRKEGQNVTLSCEQNLNHDAMYWYRQDPGQGLRLIYYSQIVNDFQKGDIAEGYSVSREKKESFPLTVTSAQKNPTAFYLCASSISPSGGGRRTDTQYFGPGTRLTVL.

The chain links TRBV7-9 to TRBJ2-3; D is perhaps TRBD2 (6 bases). CDR1 is SEHNR, CDR2 FQNEAQ, per germline (reference sequence). V was trimmed by 5 bases and J by 3 bases, leaving 15 bases between them. CDR3 length: 15 amino acids. The CDR3 protein is CASSRSRGYTDTQYF. DNA of the CDR3: TGTGCCAGCAGCCGCTCCCGGGGGTATACAGATACGCAGTATTTT.

This clone was picked up a small number of times. This chain connects TRBV6-1 to TRBJ1-1, with TRBD1 matching over 7 bases. The CDR3 spans 16 residues. The germline gives CDR1 MNHNS, CDR2 SASEGT. With V trimmed by 2 bases and J by 4 bases, 10 bases remained unmatched. CDR3 DNA: TGTGCCAGCAGTGAACGAGGGGGCGCAAGGTCCACTGAAGCTTTCTTT. Translation: CASSERGGARSTEAFF.

For the CDR3, the DNA is TGCGCCAGCAGCTTCTGGGGGACAGGGGAAGGTGAGCAGTTCTTC. Its translation: CASSFWGTGEGEQFF. V is TRBV5-1 and J is TRBJ2-1; 10 positions match TRBD1. The J segment lost 9 bases and the V segment lost 2 bases, leaving 8 bases of the junction unmatched. There are 15 residues in the CDR3. Germline V gene sequence: CDR1 SGHRS, CDR2 YFSETQ.

The CDR3 DNA follows: TGTGCCAGCTCACCACGACAGAATACTGAAGCTTTCTTT. Amino acid sequence: CASSPRQNTEAFF. This chain links TRBV18 with TRBJ1-1; D might be TRBD1 (5 bases). V was shortened by 1 base and J by 5 bases, with 8 bases between the two germline ends. Germline V gene sequence: CDR1 KGHSH, CDR2 LQKENI. The CDR3 sequence is 13 residues long.

The rearrangement joins TRBV5-1 to TRBJ2-7, with D possibly TRBD2 on 6 matching bases. Trimming shortened V by 5 bases and J by 5 bases, and 17 bases separated the two germline ends. The CDR3 is 14 amino acids. Germline lookup yields CDR1 SGHRS and CDR2 YFSETQ. In nucleotides, the CDR3 is TGCGCCAGCAGGACACGACTAGTTCTCGACGAGCAGTACTTC. This sequence encodes CASRTRLVLDEQYF.

The chain has TRBV29-1 and TRBJ1-1; a possible D gene is TRBD1 (5 bases). V was pared by 7 bases and J by 5 bases, with 11 bases between. CDR3 length: 11 amino acids. CDR1 and CDR2 (germline): SQVTM, ANQGSEA. CDR3 loop: CSALGRTEAFF. The CDR3 DNA reads as TGCAGCGCTCTGGGGCGTACTGAAGCTTTCTTT.

The chain is built from TRBV2 and TRBJ2-1; D uncertain. Germline-derived CDR1 and CDR2 are SNHLY and FYNNEI. The CDR3 has 11 amino acids. Trimming removed 6 bases at V and 10 bases at J, with 10 bases between. CDR3 protein: CASRERVEQFF. CDR3 DNA sequence: TGTGCCAGCAGGGAAAGAGTGGAGCAGTTCTTC.

Here the CDR3 DNA reads TGCGCCAGCAGCTTGGGGGGGGATGGTCAGCCCCAGCATTTT. Its protein is CASSLGGDGQPQHF. The chain combines TRBV5-1 with TRBJ1-5; a possible D gene is TRBD1 (5 bases). Germline CDR1 reads SGHRS; CDR2 reads YFSETQ. V shed 0 bases and J shed 6 bases, with 10 bases lying between them. CDR3 length equals 14 residues.

The chain couples TRBV14 to TRBJ1-1; D unresolved. The CDR3 contains 12 residues. Germline loops: CDR1 SGHDN, CDR2 FVKESK. V was trimmed by 1 base and J by 11 bases, leaving 11 bases between them. DNA of the CDR3: TGTGCCAGCAGCCAAGTACACCAACGTGCTTTCTTT. This codes for CASSQVHQRAFF.

The chain employs TRBV2 and TRBJ2-7, with D tentatively TRBD1 (6 bases). Trimming pared 6 bases from V and 0 bases from J, leaving 9 bases between. The CDR3 consists of 13 residues. Germline values: CDR1 SNHLY, CDR2 FYNNEI. CDR3 nucleotide sequence: TGTGCCAGCAGAGGGGACACCTCCTACGAGCAGTACTTC. Translation gives CASRGDTSYEQYF.

Regarding this clone: Germline and junction disagree at one end, which may indicate a read error. The V and J genes are TRBV19 and TRBJ1-5, with D tentatively TRBD1 (5 bases). CDR3 size: 14 residues. The germline gives CDR1 LNHDA, CDR2 SQIVND (reference sequence). This CDR3 reads CASSIYGHNQPQHF. CDR3 DNA: TGTGCCAGTAGTATATATGGACACAATCAACCCCAGCATTTT.

The J gene is TRBJ1-6, the V gene TRBV19; 9 bases match TRBD1. V shed 4 bases and J 6 bases; nucleotides not matched to a gene: 4. The CDR3 is made up of 15 amino acids. CDR1 is LNHDA and CDR2 is SQIVND in the germline V gene (reference sequence). The CDR3 is CASSKRQGGNSPLHF. In DNA form, the CDR3 reads TGTGCCAGTAGTAAGAGACAGGGGGGTAATTCACCCCTCCACTTT.

This sequence joins TRBV13 and TRBJ2-7, with TRBD1 identical over 11 bases. The CDR3 has 17 amino acids. Germline V gene lookup returns CDR1 PRHDT and CDR2 FYEKMQ (reference sequence). V lost 3 bases, J lost 4 bases, and 11 bases stayed unmatched. The CDR3 region is CASSFESKGQGGYEQYF. The CDR3 DNA reads as TGTGCCAGCAGCTTCGAGTCTAAGGGACAGGGGGGTTACGAGCAGTACTTC.

This clone has only a few counts. This chain links TRBV6-2 or TRBV6-3 with TRBJ1-1; D call uncertain. Trimming took off 4 bases at V and 1 base at J, with 10 bases between the two ends. The CDR3 sequence is 14 residues long. Germline V gene lookup returns CDR1 MNHEY and CDR2 SVGEGT. The CDR3 DNA reads as TGTGCCAGCAGTTCAACTACCGGGAACACTGAAGCTTTCTTT. This sequence encodes CASSSTTGNTEAFF.

This clone occurred a few times. The rearrangement links TRBV10-2 to TRBJ1-5; 9 bases agree with TRBD1. Germline CDR1 and CDR2: WSHSY and SAAADI. The V segment lost 8 bases and the J segment 3 bases; nucleotides outside the gene matches: 17. The CDR3 is made up of 18 amino acids. CDR3 loop: CASLPGTGPYYSNQPQHF. CDR3 coding DNA: TGCGCCAGCCTACCCGGGACAGGGCCCTACTATTCCAATCAGCCCCAGCATTTT.

In nucleotides, the CDR3 is TGTGCCACCAGCAGATACCCGAGGACTAGCGGGAGTTGGGGCACAGATACGCAGTATTTT. This sequence encodes CATSRYPRTSGSWGTDTQYF. This chain joins TRBV15 and TRBJ2-3; 13 nucleotides agree with TRBD2. V dropped 2 bases and J dropped 1; count of bases not matched to a gene: 12. Germline-derived CDR1 and CDR2 are LNHNV and YYDKDF (reference sequence). The CDR3 loop spans 20 amino acids.

This clone occurred once. The chain joins TRBV9 to TRBJ2-1; D is possibly TRBD2 (5 bases). The V gene's germline CDR1 is SGDLS and CDR2 YYNGEE. This CDR3 has 14 amino acids. The V end lost 0 bases, the J end lost 4 bases, and 8 bases lay between the germline ends. This CDR3 is CASSVGGSYNEQFF. Here the CDR3 DNA reads TGTGCCAGCAGCGTAGGAGGGAGTTACAATGAGCAGTTCTTC.

This chain connects TRBV30 to TRBJ2-7; TRBD2 is a possible D gene (7 bases). Trimming removed 7 bases at V and 3 bases at J, with 22 bases between. The CDR3 length is 15 residues. The germline V gene has CDR1 GTSNPN and CDR2 SVGIG (reference sequence). CDR3 nucleotides: TGTGCCTCGGGCGGACCGGGGGGCATAGGCTACGAGCAGTACTTC. Translation gives CASGGPGGIGYEQYF.